This entry describes one T cell receptor beta chain. Its antigen is not identified. The repertoire was sequenced with immunoSEQ multiplex PCR; TCRdb's copy has only in-frame clones and lacks some. The sample records 130,000 to 150,000 clones, roughly nine tenths being singletons. This sample is part of a study of cytomegalovirus exposure and HLA in healthy donors. Findings of the study overall: The authors listed 164 TCR beta chains as cytomegalovirus-associated.

The CDR3 has 12 residues. CDR1 is SGHNT, CDR2 YENEEA, per germline. V lost 5 bases and J 1 base, leaving 5 bases between the germline ends. The rearrangement uses TRBV11-3 and TRBJ1-1; no reliable D call. Sample: PBMCs. The sequence came from a woman under 30 in good health and CMV-seropositive. The CDR3 sequence: CASSLRNTEAFF. DNA for the CDR3: TGTGCCAGCAGCCTTAGGAACACTGAAGCTTTCTTT.